One sample yielded the 5 T cell receptor beta chains listed below, sequenced in a study of CD8 T cells in ankylosing spondylitis. TCRdb passed the 5' RACE reads through MiXCR, listing each CDR3 protein once. The repertoire consists of about 230,000 distinct CDR3 sequences, with over 7% occurring once and the leading ten covering 4% to 5%. Sample: blood, either unsorted or a sorted T cell fraction (not recorded which). These receptors came from a female donor with ankylosing spondylitis or in good health (not recorded which).

This clonotype showed up many times. The chain carries TRBV7-9 and TRBJ2-3; D not resolved. Between the trimmed V and J ends, which lost 5 bases and 6 bases, there was a span of 12 bases. In germline, CDR1 is SEHNR, CDR2 FQNEAQ (reference sequence). This CDR3 is built from 13 residues. The CDR3 here is CASSQIPGDTQYF. The CDR3 nucleotides read TGTGCCAGCAGCCAGATCCCCGGGGATACGCAGTATTTT.

V and J are TRBV11-3 and TRBJ2-1; D possibly corresponds to TRBD2 (6 bases). CDR1 is SGHNT and CDR2 is YENEEA in the germline V gene. The CDR3 extends over 17 amino acids. V lost 5 bases and J 7 bases, leaving 24 bases between the germline ends. The CDR3, as DNA: TGTGCCAGCAGCCGACCTCTGGCGGGGAGTACCCAAAATGAGCAGTTCTTC. Translated, it gives CASSRPLAGSTQNEQFF.

Ten or more counts support this clonotype. This chain joins TRBV12-3 or TRBV12-4 and TRBJ1-4; D is perhaps TRBD1 (5 bases). Trimming took off 3 bases at V and 0 bases at J, with 14 bases between the two ends. The CDR3 consists of 17 residues. The CDR3 region has the DNA TGTGCCAGCAGTTTTCACCTGACAGATGCAACTAATGAAAAACTGTTTTTT. Translation: CASSFHLTDATNEKLFF.

This clonotype was seen at least ten times. The rearrangement uses TRBV29-1 and TRBJ2-3; TRBD2 matches at 14 bases. J gave up 2 bases and V 4 bases, and 2 bases lay outside the gene matches. The CDR3 contains 15 residues. Germline V gene data show CDR1 as SQVTM and CDR2 as ANQGSEA. The CDR3 loop reads CSVAGLAGVTDTQYF. The CDR3 DNA reads TGCAGCGTTGCGGGACTAGCGGGAGTCACAGATACGCAGTATTTT.

A note on this clonotype: One junction end does not reproduce the germline sequence, and a read error may be involved. The rearrangement joins TRBV12-3 or TRBV12-4 to TRBJ2-3; the D is unclear. The CDR3 contains 15 residues. The CDR3 is CTSSLEGERADTQYF. The CDR3 nucleotides are TGTACCAGCAGTTTAGAAGGCGAGAGAGCAGATACGCAGTATTTT.